What follows are 23 T cell receptor beta chains derived from one specimen sequenced in a study of graft-versus-host responses after intestinal transplantation. Their antigen targets remain unknown. Here immunoSEQ multiplex PCR was the method, and the copy in TCRdb shows in-frame clones only, minus some. This table has 40,000 to 55,000 clones, roughly 80% appearing once. The sample here was unstimulated CD4+ T cells sorted from spleen or lymph node cells, taken before transplant. These TCRs come from a human donor who was the organ donor for an intestinal transplant.

The rearrangement joins TRBV6-1 to TRBJ1-5; 9 bases map to TRBD1. CDR1 is MNHNS, CDR2 SASEGT, per germline. V shed 2 bases and J 3 bases; nucleotides not matched to a gene: 2. The CDR3 runs 15 residues. The CDR3 is CASSERDRDNQPQHF. As DNA, the CDR3 is TGTGCCAGCAGTGAACGGGACAGGGACAATCAGCCCCAGCATTTT.

The chain joins TRBV10-3 to TRBJ2-5; maybe TRBD2 (6 bases). The V and J ends lost 0 bases and 4 bases respectively, with 15 bases between them. Germline V CDR1 and CDR2: ENHRY, SYGVKD. The CDR3 has 16 amino acids. This CDR3 reads CAISESQGMGGETQYF. The CDR3 coding sequence is TGTGCCATCAGTGAGTCCCAGGGAATGGGGGGAGAGACCCAGTACTTC.

The chain has TRBV6-1 and TRBJ1-4, with 7 bases fitting TRBD1. V lost 3 bases and J lost 1; bases outside the gene matches: 2. The CDR3 runs to 15 residues. Germline lookup yields CDR1 MNHNS and CDR2 SASEGT. The CDR3 DNA reads TGTGCCAGCAGTGACAGGGGGGGAACTAATGAAAAACTGTTTTTT. Protein sequence: CASSDRGGTNEKLFF.

The J gene is TRBJ2-1, the V gene TRBV11-2; TRBD2 matches 8 bases. This CDR3 region has 15 residues. V lost 2 bases to trimming and J lost 6 bases; unmatched junction nucleotides: 6. The germline CDR1 and CDR2 sequences are SGHAT and FQNNGV. In DNA form, the CDR3 reads TGTGCCAGCAGCTTAATCCCGGGACTAGGCAATGAGCAGTTCTTC. Protein product: CASSLIPGLGNEQFF.

V usage is TRBV6-1 and J usage is TRBJ1-1; 7 bases match TRBD1. Germline lookup yields CDR1 MNHNS and CDR2 SASEGT. The CDR3 is 14 residues long. With 5 bases clipped from V and 2 bases from J, the junction kept 5 bases outside the gene matches. CDR3 coding DNA: TGTGCCAGCAGTCAACGACAGGGAAACACTGAAGCTTTCTTT. Protein: CASSQRQGNTEAFF.

The chain combines TRBV10-3 with TRBJ1-5; 7 nucleotides agree with TRBD1. Germline CDR1 is ENHRY and CDR2 is SYGVKD. The CDR3 spans 14 residues. The ends lost 2 bases at V and 2 bases at J; junction bases unmatched: 0. The CDR3 DNA reads TGTGCCATCAGTGAGACAGGGGGCAATCAGCCCCAGCATTTT. This codes for CAISETGGNQPQHF.

This chain links TRBV30 with TRBJ1-2; no definite D call. CDR1 and CDR2 (germline): GTSNPN, SVGIG (reference sequence). The CDR3 length is 14 residues. V gave up 2 bases and J gave up 0 bases, with 10 bases separating them. CDR3 coding DNA: TGTGCCTGGAGTCGAGACCGGACTAACTATGGCTACACCTTC. Amino acids: CAWSRDRTNYGYTF. Supplemented by reference TRBV30 and TRBJ1-2, the full variable domain reads SQTIHQWPATLVQPVGSPLSLECTVEGTSNPNLYWYRQAAGRGLQLLFYSVGIGQISSEVPQNLSASRPQDRQFILSSKKLLLSDSGFYLCAWSRDRTNYGYTFGSGTRLTVV.

As DNA, the CDR3 is TGCGCCAGCAGTGAAGGACTAGCGGTTACTGAGCAGTTCTTC. Its translation: CASSEGLAVTEQFF. This chain links TRBV10-1 with TRBJ2-1, with 10 bases lining up with TRBD2. V trimming: 3 bases; J trimming: 9 bases; junction bases outside the gene matches: 5. CDR1 is WNHNN and CDR2 is SYGVQD in the germline V gene (reference sequence). The CDR3 is 14 residues long.

This clone was found once. This rearrangement joins TRBV7-8 to TRBJ2-7; D gene uncertain. This CDR3 has 11 amino acids. V lost 1 base and J lost 8, with 6 bases in between. Germline V gene data show CDR1 as SGHVS and CDR2 as FQNEAQ. CDR3 region: CASSLEGKQYF. CDR3 nucleotides: TGTGCCAGCAGCTTAGAAGGCAAGCAGTACTTC.

The rearrangement uses TRBV7-8 and TRBJ2-5; 11 bases are shared with TRBD2. The germline V gene has CDR1 SGHVS and CDR2 FQNEAQ. V lost 5 bases to trimming and J lost 5 bases; unmatched junction nucleotides: 10. This CDR3 is built from 16 residues. CDR3 residues: CASSTLASGGRETQYF. Here the CDR3 DNA reads TGTGCCAGCAGCACTCTGGCTAGCGGGGGGAGGGAGACCCAGTACTTC.

This rearrangement joins TRBV29-1 to TRBJ2-7; D is undetermined. Trimming left V 4 bases short and J 3 bases short, with 7 bases between. Germline values: CDR1 SQVTM, CDR2 ANQGSEA. The CDR3 extends over 11 amino acids. The CDR3 DNA is TGCAGCGTTGGGGGTGTCTACGAGCAGTACTTC. Its translation is CSVGGVYEQYF.

The V gene is TRBV6-1, the J gene TRBJ2-3; D gene unclear. This CDR3 comprises 13 residues. Germline values: CDR1 MNHNS, CDR2 SASEGT. With 4 bases removed from V and 4 bases from J, the gap between germline ends came to 9 bases. The CDR3 sequence: CASSGKQADTQYF. CDR3 sequence (DNA): TGTGCCAGCAGTGGGAAGCAGGCAGATACGCAGTATTTT.

CDR3 loop: CASSLTGTGELFF. Here the CDR3 DNA reads TGTGCCAGCAGCTTGACAGGCACCGGGGAGCTGTTTTTT. The chain links TRBV7-2 to TRBJ2-2, with D possibly TRBD1 on 6 matching bases. The CDR3 has 13 residues. Germline V CDR1 and CDR2: SGHTA, FQGNSA. Between the trimmed V and J ends, which lost 3 bases and 4 bases, there was a span of 6 bases.

The CDR3 coding sequence is TGTGCCAGCAGCTTAGACTCTGGAAACACCATATATTTT. Its protein is CASSLDSGNTIYF. The chain employs TRBV11-2 and TRBJ1-3; the D is unclear. Germline V lookup: CDR1 SGHAT, CDR2 FQNNGV. The CDR3 covers 13 residues. Deletions cut 0 bases from V and 0 bases from J, with 0 bases between.

The chain combines TRBV18 with TRBJ1-1; D may be TRBD1 (6 bases). Germline V gives CDR1 KGHSH, CDR2 LQKENI. Trimming shortened V by 5 bases and J by 6 bases, and 13 bases separated the two germline ends. This CDR3 contains 13 residues. CDR3 region: CASSSQTGPEAFF. The DNA for the CDR3 is TGTGCCAGCTCATCTCAGACAGGACCTGAAGCTTTCTTT.

In its sample, this clone was seen a few times. The rearrangement uses TRBV2 and TRBJ1-2; TRBD1 agrees at 9 bases. This CDR3 region has 12 residues. CDR1 SNHLY and CDR2 FYNNEI come from the germline V gene. After removal of 6 bases from V and 4 bases from J, the junction contained 0 bases not matched to a gene. CDR3 sequence: CASRTGGYGYTF. In nucleotides, the CDR3 is TGTGCCAGCAGGACAGGGGGCTATGGCTACACCTTC.

The chain is built from TRBV2 and TRBJ2-5, with D perhaps matching TRBD1 (6 bases). Trimming removed 8 bases at V and 4 bases at J, with 11 bases between. The CDR3 is 12 amino acids. The germline V gene has CDR1 SNHLY and CDR2 FYNNEI. The chain's CDR3 is CASATGRETQYF. The DNA for the CDR3 is TGTGCCAGCGCAACAGGGAGAGAGACCCAGTACTTC.

V and J are TRBV30 and TRBJ2-3; the match to TRBD2 covers 11 bases. Germline CDR1 and CDR2: GTSNPN and SVGIG (reference sequence). This CDR3 contains 15 residues. V shed 2 bases and J 7 bases; nucleotides not matched to a gene: 8. The CDR3: CAWSPIAGGRNTQYF. CDR3 coding DNA: TGTGCCTGGAGTCCCATAGCGGGAGGGAGAAATACGCAGTATTTT.

The chain joins TRBV5-4 to TRBJ1-3; a possible D gene is TRBD1 (5 bases). Trimming took 4 bases from V and 2 from J, leaving 16 bases between them. Per the germline V gene, CDR1 is SGHNT and CDR2 is YYREEE (reference sequence). The CDR3 totals 16 residues. The CDR3 spells CASSTGRGRAGNTIYF. The CDR3, as DNA: TGTGCCAGCAGCACCGGAAGGGGCAGGGCTGGAAACACCATATATTTT.

The sample holds one count of this clone. The chain joins TRBV6-1 to TRBJ1-2; 11 positions match TRBD1. Germline lookup yields CDR1 MNHNS and CDR2 SASEGT. V was pared by 5 bases and J by 5 bases, with 1 base of the junction left unmatched. The CDR3 is made up of 13 amino acids. The CDR3 protein is CASSRDRGYGYTF. CDR3 nucleotides: TGTGCCAGCAGTCGGGACAGGGGGTATGGCTACACCTTC.

The J gene is TRBJ2-7, the V gene TRBV4-1; 9 bases are a match to TRBD2. V dropped 2 bases and J dropped 0; count of bases not matched to a gene: 11. The CDR3 length is 18 residues. Germline V gene lookup returns CDR1 MGHRA and CDR2 YSYEKL. CDR3 region: CASSQLAGLAGTSYEQYF. The DNA of the CDR3 is TGCGCCAGCAGCCAACTTGCGGGGCTAGCGGGGACCTCCTACGAGCAGTACTTC.

The chain has TRBV18 and TRBJ2-3, with 14 positions matching TRBD2. Trimming cost V 3 bases and J 5 bases; bases outside gene matches: 10. In germline, CDR1 is KGHSH, CDR2 LQKENI. The CDR3 consists of 18 residues. The CDR3: CASSPWTSGGIQKDTQYF. CDR3 in DNA: TGTGCCAGCTCACCGTGGACTAGCGGGGGGATTCAGAAAGATACGCAGTATTTT.

This chain links TRBV7-4 with TRBJ2-3; no firm D call. Trimming pared 5 bases from V and 2 bases from J, leaving 8 bases between. Germline lookup yields CDR1 SGHVT and CDR2 SQSDAQ. The CDR3 runs 13 residues. The CDR3 region is CASSRRTTDTQYF. In DNA, the CDR3 is TGTGCCAGCAGCCGCAGGACCACAGATACGCAGTATTTT.